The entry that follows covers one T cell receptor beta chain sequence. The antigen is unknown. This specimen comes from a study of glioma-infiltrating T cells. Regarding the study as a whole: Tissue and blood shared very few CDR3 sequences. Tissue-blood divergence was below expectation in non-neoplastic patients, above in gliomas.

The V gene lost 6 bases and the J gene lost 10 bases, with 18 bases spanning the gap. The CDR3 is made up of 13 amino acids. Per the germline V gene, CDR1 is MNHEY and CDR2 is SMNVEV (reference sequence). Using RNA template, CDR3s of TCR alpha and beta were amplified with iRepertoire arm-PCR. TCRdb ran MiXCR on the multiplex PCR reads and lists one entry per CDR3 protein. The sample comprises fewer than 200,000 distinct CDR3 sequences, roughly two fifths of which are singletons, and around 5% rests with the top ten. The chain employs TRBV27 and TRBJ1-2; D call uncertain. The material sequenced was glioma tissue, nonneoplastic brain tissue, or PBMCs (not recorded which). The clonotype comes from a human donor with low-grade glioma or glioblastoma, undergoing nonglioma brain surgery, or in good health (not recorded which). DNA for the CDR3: TGTGCCAGCAGACTAGTCGGGGTAGGCGTCTACACCTTC. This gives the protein CASRLVGVGVYTF.